The present entry profiles one T cell receptor (beta chain) with its context. This sample was included in a study of T cell repertoires in cytomegalovirus infection. In TCRdb, the reads were re-called with MiXCR into one record per CDR3 protein. The sample yields roughly 760,000 distinct CDR3 sequences, 35% seen once. The source is a human donor in good health (CMV status not recorded). Some clones in this sample may be carry-over from other donors' samples. Sequenced sample: PBMCs.

CDR3 coding DNA: TGTGCCAGCAGTCCCCTCCCCGGGACAACGAACACCGGGGAGCTGTTTTTT. Its translation is CASSPLPGTTNTGELFF. The genes are TRBV7-2 and TRBJ2-2; D possibly corresponds to TRBD1 (6 bases). This CDR3 contains 17 residues. Germline V gene lookup returns CDR1 SGHTA and CDR2 FQGNSA. Trimming cost V 6 bases and J 0 bases, with 17 bases left between them.